What follows are 10 T cell receptor beta chains derived from one specimen sequenced in a study of OX40 agonist ivuxolimab in advanced cancers. The protocol was immunoSEQ multiplex PCR, while the TCRdb copy is restricted to in-frame clones and leaves out a portion. The profile covers tens of thousands of clones, with about 82% appearing a single time and about a quarter taken by the ten largest. The sequenced sample was CD4+ or CD8+ T cells sorted from blood, obtained in a trial of the OX40 agonist ivuxolimab. These receptor sequences come from an adult with an advanced solid tumor such as melanoma, head and neck, liver or kidney cancer.

The rearrangement joins TRBV27 to TRBJ2-5; D is unresolved. V was clipped by 5 bases and J by 2 bases, with 9 bases between them. The CDR3 runs to 13 residues. Germline loops: CDR1 MNHEY, CDR2 SMNVEV (reference sequence). The CDR3 bases are TGTGCCAGCAGTGCATATGCGCAAGAGACCCAGTACTTC. Encoded protein: CASSAYAQETQYF.

The chain employs TRBV11-3 and TRBJ2-7, with a tentative D call TRBD2 (5 bases). Trimming left V 1 base short and J 0 bases short, with 7 bases between. The germline gives CDR1 SGHNT, CDR2 YENEEA. There are 14 residues in the CDR3. CDR3 protein: CASSLAGDSYEQYF. In DNA form, the CDR3 reads TGTGCCAGCAGCTTAGCCGGGGACTCCTACGAGCAGTACTTC.

The chain combines TRBV9 with TRBJ1-5; D may be TRBD1 (6 bases). The V gene's germline CDR1 is SGDLS and CDR2 YYNGEE. This CDR3 has 14 residues. The V end was cut by 4 bases, the J end by 7 bases, with 15 bases between. CDR3 DNA sequence: TGTGCCAGCAGCCCCGGGGGGGCTCGACAGCCCCAGCATTTT. Translated, it gives CASSPGGARQPQHF.

V is TRBV4-3 and J is TRBJ2-1; D is unclear. The V and J ends lost 0 bases and 4 bases respectively, with 7 bases between them. Germline CDR1 LGHNA, CDR2 YSLEER. The CDR3 runs to 14 residues. As DNA, the CDR3 is TGCGCCAGCAGCCAAGATACTAAATACAATGAGCAGTTCTTC. It yields the protein CASSQDTKYNEQFF.

This clone is termed medium-sized (0.01 to 0.1%). Here the CDR3 DNA reads TGTGCCAGTAGTCTAATGCTAGCGGGAGGATTAGGCACAGATACGCAGTATTTT. The encoded protein is CASSLMLAGGLGTDTQYF. V usage is TRBV19 and J usage is TRBJ2-3; the match to TRBD2 covers 11 bases. Trimming cost V 5 bases and J 1 base; bases outside gene matches: 11. The V gene's germline CDR1 is LNHDA and CDR2 SQIVND (reference sequence). The CDR3 consists of 18 residues.

V gene TRBV5-1 combines with J gene TRBJ1-6; no clear D. In germline, CDR1 is SGHRS, CDR2 YFSETQ. The germline V and J ends were trimmed by 1 base and 6 bases, with 11 bases remaining between them. CDR3 length: 15 amino acids. CDR3: CASSLYAGTNSPLHF. In nucleotides, the CDR3 is TGCGCCAGCAGCTTGTACGCTGGAACTAATTCACCCCTCCACTTT.

The CDR3 DNA reads TGTGCCAGCAGCTTCCAGGGAGGAACCTACAATGAGCAGTTCTTC. Its translation is CASSFQGGTYNEQFF. The chain joins TRBV5-4 to TRBJ2-1; TRBD2 is a possible D gene (6 bases). V dropped 2 bases and J dropped 2 bases, with 11 bases sitting between them. The germline V gene encodes CDR1 SGHNT and CDR2 YYREEE (reference sequence). The CDR3 totals 15 residues.

V and J are TRBV9 and TRBJ2-7; no clear D gene. In germline, CDR1 is SGDLS, CDR2 YYNGEE. The CDR3 is 12 residues long. V lost 2 bases to trimming and J lost 7 bases, with 10 bases between them. The DNA of the CDR3 is TGTGCCAGCAGCGTTTCTTACGGTGAGCAGTACTTC. This gives the protein CASSVSYGEQYF.

This chain uses TRBV5-1 with TRBJ1-6; D is unresolved. CDR1 and CDR2 (germline): SGHRS, YFSETQ. CDR3 length: 17 residues. Deletions cut 0 bases from V and 2 bases from J, with 12 bases between. The CDR3 is CASSLAPESTYNSPLHF. Here the CDR3 DNA reads TGCGCCAGCAGCTTGGCCCCCGAATCGACCTATAATTCACCCCTCCACTTT. The full variable domain, completed using reference TRBV5-1 and TRBJ1-6, is KAGVTQTPRYLIKTRGQQVTLSCSPISGHRSVSWYQQTPGQGLQFLFEYFSETQRNKGNFPGRFSGRQFSNSRSEMNVSTLELGDSALYLCASSLAPESTYNSPLHFGNGTRLTVT.

The J gene is TRBJ1-2, the V gene TRBV11-2; D gene uncertain. Germline V gives CDR1 SGHAT, CDR2 FQNNGV. The V and J ends lost 5 bases and 8 bases respectively, with 18 bases between them. There are 14 residues in the CDR3. Here the CDR3 DNA reads TGTGCCAGCAGCGATGTAGCGAGGGTTTTGGGCTACACCTTC. Translation: CASSDVARVLGYTF. The full variable domain, in which reference TRBV11-2 and TRBJ1-2 provide the parts outside the CDR3, is EAGVAQSPRYKIIEKRQSVAFWCNPISGHATLYWYQQILGQGPKLLIQFQNNGVVDDSQLPKDRFSAERLKGVDSTLKIQPAKLEDSAVYLCASSDVARVLGYTFGSGTRLTVV.